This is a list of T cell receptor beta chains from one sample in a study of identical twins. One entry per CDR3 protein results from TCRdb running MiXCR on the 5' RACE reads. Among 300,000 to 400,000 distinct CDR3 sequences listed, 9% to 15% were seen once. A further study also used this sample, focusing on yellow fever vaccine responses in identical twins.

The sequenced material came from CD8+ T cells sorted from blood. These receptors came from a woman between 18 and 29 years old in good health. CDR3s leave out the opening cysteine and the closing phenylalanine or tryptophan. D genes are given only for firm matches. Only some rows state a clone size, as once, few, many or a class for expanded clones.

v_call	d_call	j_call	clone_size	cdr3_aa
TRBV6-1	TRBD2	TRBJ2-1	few	ASSFHSGSKKGNEQF
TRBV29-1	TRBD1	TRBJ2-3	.	SASGTGLADTQY
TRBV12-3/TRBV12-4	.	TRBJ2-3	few	ASSLRIDTQY
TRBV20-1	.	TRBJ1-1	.	SAVGGLEVGVNTEAF
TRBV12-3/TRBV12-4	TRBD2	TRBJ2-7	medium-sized	ASSLAGASYEQY
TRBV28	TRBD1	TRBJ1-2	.	ASTPLPGQGYGYT
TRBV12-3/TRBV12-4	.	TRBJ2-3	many	ASSFYGFTDTQY
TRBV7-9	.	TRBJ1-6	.	ASSSSGDSPLH
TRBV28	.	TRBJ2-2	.	ASAEGAGGELF
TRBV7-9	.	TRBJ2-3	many	ASSLRREGADTQY
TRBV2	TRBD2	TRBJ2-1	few	ASSDWRGEINEQF
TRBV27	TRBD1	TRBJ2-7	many	ASSFGTGGYEQY
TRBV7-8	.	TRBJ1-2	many	ASSLGWAGVCCNYGYT
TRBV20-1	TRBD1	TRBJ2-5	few	SASSDGQGATLYQETQY
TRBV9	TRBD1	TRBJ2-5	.	ASSASGTGLLETQY
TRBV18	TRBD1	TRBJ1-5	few	ASSPRTGRSNQPQH
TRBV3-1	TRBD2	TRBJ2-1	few	ASSLSSGGLSSNEQF
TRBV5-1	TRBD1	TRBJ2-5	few	ASSFRDREQETQY
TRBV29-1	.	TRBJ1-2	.	SAPARGDYGYT
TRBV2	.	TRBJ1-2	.	ASSVGQNYGYT
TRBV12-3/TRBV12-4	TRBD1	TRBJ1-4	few	ASGGDSEKLF
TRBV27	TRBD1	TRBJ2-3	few	ASNWIQGAADTQY
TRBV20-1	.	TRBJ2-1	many	SARDSLLGGRSYNEQF
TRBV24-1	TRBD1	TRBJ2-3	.	ATSDSPGQGPDTQY
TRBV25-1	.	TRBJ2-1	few	ASSEVSNYNEQF
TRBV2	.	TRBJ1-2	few	ASNNNYGYT
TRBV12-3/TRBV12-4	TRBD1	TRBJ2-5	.	ASSKTGAPQETQY
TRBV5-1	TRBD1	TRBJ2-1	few	ATRQGNEQF
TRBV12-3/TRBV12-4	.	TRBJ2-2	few	ASSGLGMNTGELF
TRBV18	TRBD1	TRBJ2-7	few	ASSTLGRDRAYEQY
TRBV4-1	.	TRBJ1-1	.	ASSQDPGRGTEAF
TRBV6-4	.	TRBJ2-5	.	ASSDFGETQY
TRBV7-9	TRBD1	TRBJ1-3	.	ASSDLGTDSGNTIY
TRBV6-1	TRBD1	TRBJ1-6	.	DTWDRGFYNSPLH
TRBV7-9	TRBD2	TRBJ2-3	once	ASSPTSGGSTDTQY
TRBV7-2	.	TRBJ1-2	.	ASSSELVANYGYT
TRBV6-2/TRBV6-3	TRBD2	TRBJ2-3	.	AIRGLAGGSTDTQY
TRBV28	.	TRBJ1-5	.	ASSLTDNQPQH
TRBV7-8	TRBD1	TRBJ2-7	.	ASSFGTGASYEQY
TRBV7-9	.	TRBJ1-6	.	ASSLAAGMSPLH
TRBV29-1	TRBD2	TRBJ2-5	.	SVEGLAGVWESKTQY
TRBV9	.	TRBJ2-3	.	ASSVDDRSTDTQY
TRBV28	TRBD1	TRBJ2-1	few	ASSSDRGAYNEQF
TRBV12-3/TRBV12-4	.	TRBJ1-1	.	ASSFGGVTEAF
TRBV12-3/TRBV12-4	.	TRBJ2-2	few	ASSLAPGPGTGELF
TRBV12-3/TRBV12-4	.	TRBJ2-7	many	ASSFTGTGEQY